This T cell receptor beta chain was obtained from a study of blood T cell repertoires in COVID-19. V lost 4 bases to trimming and J lost 7 bases; unmatched junction nucleotides: 5. Germline CDR1 is MGHRA and CDR2 is YSYEKL. The CDR3 extends over 16 amino acids. In the source study's methods: Amplification from reference gene primers served as the basis for estimated nucleated cell counts. Only in-frame clones appear in the TCRdb table, and some are missing; sequencing was by immunoSEQ multiplex PCR. The V and J calls and clone size were taken over from that table, and D and trimming were inferred from the DNA. The table shows 200,000 to 250,000 clones, with almost 85% occurring only once.

The sequenced material came from PBMCs or T cells enriched from blood (not recorded which). The receptor comes from a man aged 35-49 years who had recovered from COVID-19. This chain joins TRBV4-1 and TRBJ1-6; 12 nucleotides agree with TRBD1. The CDR3 bases are TGCGCCAGCAGCCTGGGACAGGGGGCGAGGAATTCACCCCTCCACTTT. This gives the protein CASSLGQGARNSPLHF.